This T cell receptor beta chain was sequenced in a study of blood T cell repertoires in COVID-19. Generated by immunoSEQ multiplex PCR, the TCRdb table keeps only in-frame clones and is missing some. The sample shows about 130,000 clones, about 85% of them seen only once. The CDR3 sequence is 18 residues long. V dropped 3 bases and J dropped 4 bases, with 22 bases sitting between them. The chain is built from TRBV23-1 and TRBJ1-5; D might be TRBD1 (5 bases). TRBV23-1 is annotated as an ORF whose role is uncertain. This receptor was obtained from a man aged 80 or over with active or convalescent COVID-19. Sequencing was performed on peripheral blood. This CDR3 reads CASSHLWGVDHYNQPQHF. CDR3 bases: TGCGCCAGCAGTCACTTATGGGGCGTCGACCATTATAATCAGCCCCAGCATTTT.